This T cell receptor beta chain stems from a study of T cells in localized non-small cell lung cancer. Broader study findings: Out of the top 100 tumor clones, a median approximately 50 were seen in adjacent lung. Heterogeneity remains possible, as sequencing covered one tumor region only. Measurement of T cell clonality placed uninvolved adjacent lung highest, above the level in tumor. Higher adjacent-lung clonality was associated with shorter survival.

The V gene's germline CDR1 is KGHSH and CDR2 LQKENI. Trimming left V 5 bases short and J 3 bases short, with 13 bases between. The CDR3 totals 14 residues. Remarks on this clone: Its target is unknown.

Profiling relied on immunoSEQ multiplex PCR, and the TCRdb table lists in-frame clones only, not all of them. The sample includes approximately 1,500 clones, approximately 29% of them seen just once. The chain joins TRBV18 to TRBJ2-5; weak D call: TRBD2 (5 bases). The starting material was lung tumor tissue, obtained before any cancer treatment. The clonotype was recovered from a male donor older than 55 with stage II squamous cell lung carcinoma. In nucleotides, the CDR3 is TGTGCCAGCTCAAAAGAACCGGGAAAAGAGACCCAGTACTTC. Amino acid sequence: CASSKEPGKETQYF.